This TCR beta chain was sequenced during a study of cytotoxic CD8 clonotypes in ibrutinib-treated CLL. Germline CDR1 SGHTA, CDR2 FQGTGA. Trimming removed 2 bases from V and 5 bases from J, with 9 bases in between. The CDR3 consists of 13 residues. Produced via immunoSEQ multiplex PCR; TCRdb's table is partial and in-frame only. The sample contains about 160,000 clones, around nine tenths of which appear only once. Sample: PBMCs, taken at disease progression, from a patient treated with ibrutinib. This receptor was taken from a human donor with chronic lymphocytic leukemia. The J gene is TRBJ2-5, the V gene TRBV7-3; unclear D gene. CDR3 sequence reads: CASSLQPDETQYF. The DNA of the CDR3 is TGTGCCAGCAGCTTACAACCGGATGAGACCCAGTACTTC.